These 21 T cell receptor beta chains share one sample of origin, sequenced in a study of response to subunit inactivated influenza vaccine. TCRdb itself ran the RT-PCR reads through MiXCR, one entry per CDR3 protein. Of hundreds of thousands of distinct CDR3 sequences listed, about 15% are singletons. Here the sequenced sample was PBMCs from blood, taken less than 15 days before vaccination. The receptor set was obtained from a man aged 45 to 65 who received an inactivated influenza vaccine.

This clonotype occurred a few times. The chain has TRBV9 and TRBJ2-1, with TRBD2 matching 10 bases. The germline V gene has CDR1 SGDLS and CDR2 YYNGEE. Trimming cost V 2 bases and J 5 bases; bases outside gene matches: 1. This CDR3 is 14 amino acids long. The CDR3, as DNA: TGTGCCAGCAGCGTCAGCGGGAGGGACAATGAGCAGTTCTTC. This codes for CASSVSGRDNEQFF. Variable domain in full (rest from reference TRBV9 and TRBJ2-1): DSGVTQTPKHLITATGQRVTLRCSPRSGDLSVYWYQQSLDQGLQFLIQYYNGEERAKGNILERFSAQQFPDLHSELNLSSLELGDSALYFCASSVSGRDNEQFFGPGTRLTVL.

This clonotype has a handful of counts. CDR3 nucleotide sequence: TGTGCCAGCAGCTTAGGGGATTGGGAGAACACTGAAGCTTTCTTT. It encodes CASSLGDWENTEAFF. J is TRBJ1-1 and V is TRBV11-2; D uncertain. The CDR3 is made up of 15 amino acids. V gave up 1 base and J gave up 1 base, with 10 bases separating them. Per the germline V gene, CDR1 is SGHAT and CDR2 is FQNNGV.

The table lists this clonotype with a few counts. V gene TRBV5-1 combines with J gene TRBJ2-1; 8 bases agree with TRBD2. Trimming cost V 4 bases and J 8 bases; bases outside gene matches: 14. CDR1 and CDR2 (germline): SGHRS, YFSETQ. CDR3 length: 16 amino acids. CDR3 residues: CASSLISRSGGHEQFF. DNA of the CDR3: TGCGCCAGCAGCCTTATCTCTCGTTCGGGGGGGCATGAGCAGTTCTTC.

In its sample, this clonotype was seen a few times. The chain uses TRBV19 and TRBJ1-5; 8 bases agree with TRBD1. CDR3 length: 15 amino acids. With V trimmed by 3 bases and J by 5 bases, 6 bases remained unmatched. Per the germline V gene, CDR1 is LNHDA and CDR2 is SQIVND (reference sequence). CDR3 sequence: CASSIAGTGYQPQHF. DNA for the CDR3: TGTGCCAGTAGTATCGCCGGGACAGGCTATCAGCCCCAGCATTTT.

This clonotype was counted a few times. The V and J genes are TRBV27 and TRBJ2-3; 8 bases agree with TRBD1. Per the germline V gene, CDR1 is MNHEY and CDR2 is SMNVEV (reference sequence). The CDR3 has 15 amino acids. The V segment lost 2 bases and the J segment 6 bases; nucleotides outside the gene matches: 7. The CDR3 sequence is CASSLKGQGKDTQYF. The DNA of the CDR3 is TGTGCCAGCAGTTTAAAAGGACAGGGCAAGGATACGCAGTATTTT.

This clonotype has only a few counts. The CDR3: CASSQNIAGGPNEQFF. The CDR3 DNA follows: TGTGCCAGCAGCCAAAATATAGCGGGAGGGCCAAATGAGCAGTTCTTC. V and J are TRBV4-2 and TRBJ2-1; 11 bases fit TRBD2. Germline V gene data show CDR1 as LGHNA and CDR2 as YNFKEQ. This CDR3 contains 16 residues. Trimming at V came to 2 bases and at J to 7 bases, leaving 7 bases not matched to a gene.

This clonotype appeared a few times. This chain links TRBV2 with TRBJ2-5; the match to TRBD2 covers 7 bases. Germline trimming cut 4 bases from V and 1 base from J; bases unmatched to any gene: 15. CDR3 size: 18 residues. Per germline, CDR1 SNHLY and CDR2 FYNNEI. In nucleotides, the CDR3 is TGTGCCAGCAGTGCCTGGCGGTCGGCGGGGGACCTCCAAGAGACCCAGTACTTC. Its protein product is CASSAWRSAGDLQETQYF.

This clonotype was observed a handful of times. The rearrangement links TRBV20-1 to TRBJ1-1, with D perhaps matching TRBD1 (6 bases). Between the trimmed V and J ends, which lost 1 base and 0 bases, there was a span of 9 bases. The CDR3 is made up of 14 amino acids. Germline V CDR1 and CDR2: DFQATT, SNEGSKA (reference sequence). The CDR3: CSARAGALNTEAFF. DNA for the CDR3: TGCAGTGCTAGAGCAGGGGCACTGAACACTGAAGCTTTCTTT.

This clonotype was seen a few times. The chain is built from TRBV3-1 and TRBJ2-7; 8 bases map to TRBD2. Germline CDR1 and CDR2: LGHDT and YNNKEL (reference sequence). With V trimmed by 1 base and J by 2 bases, 7 bases remained unmatched. The length of the CDR3 is 16 residues. The CDR3 DNA follows: TGTGCCAGCAGCCAAGTCGGGAGGGATCCCACCTACGAGCAGTACTTC. Its protein is CASSQVGRDPTYEQYF.

This clonotype has ten or more counts. The chain couples TRBV12-3 or TRBV12-4 to TRBJ2-1; 7 bases map to TRBD1. The CDR3 covers 13 residues. V lost 3 bases and J lost 10; bases outside the gene matches: 6. The CDR3 here is CASSFPQGIEQFF. CDR3 coding DNA: TGTGCCAGCAGTTTCCCACAGGGGATAGAGCAGTTCTTC.

This clonotype has a single count. The chain has TRBV19 and TRBJ2-5, with 10 bases matching TRBD2. Losses at the gene ends were 3 bases for V and 4 bases for J; bases not matched to a gene: 14. The CDR3 contains 18 residues. Germline V gene sequence: CDR1 LNHDA, CDR2 SQIVND (reference sequence). The DNA of the CDR3 is TGTGCCAGTAGTATGGGCGTACTAGCGGGATTTATTGGAGAGACCCAGTACTTC. Protein sequence: CASSMGVLAGFIGETQYF.

The genes are TRBV6-5 and TRBJ2-7; D remains ambiguous. The CDR3 extends over 12 amino acids. Trimming left V 8 bases short and J 3 bases short, with 11 bases between. From germline, CDR1 is MNHEY and CDR2 SVGAGI. CDR3 sequence (DNA): TGTGCCAGCGGGGTATGGGGCTACGAGCAGTACTTC. It codes for CASGVWGYEQYF.

Points on this clonotype: A clone one base away is much larger, so this may be a read error. The chain carries TRBV5-1 and TRBJ2-7; D perhaps matches TRBD1 (6 bases). The DNA end is more similar to TRBJ2-1, so the J call may be wrong. CDR1 and CDR2 from the germline V gene are SGHRS and YFSETQ. The CDR3 has 14 residues. The CDR3 DNA sequence: TGCGCCAGCAGCAAAACCACAGGGTCCTACGAGCAGTTCTTC. Translation gives CASSKTTGSYEQFF.

This clonotype was seen a handful of times. The rearrangement uses TRBV11-2 and TRBJ1-1; the match to TRBD1 covers 9 bases. The junction had 6 bases not matched to a gene; V was cut back by 3 bases and J by 1 base. Germline V gives CDR1 SGHAT, CDR2 FQNNGV. This CDR3 has 16 amino acids. In DNA, the CDR3 is TGTGCCAGCAGCTTTCTGGTGGGACAGGGGAACACTGAAGCTTTCTTT. This gives the protein CASSFLVGQGNTEAFF.

This clonotype has only a few counts. The V call is TRBV9, the J call TRBJ2-6; either TRBD1 or TRBD2 may supply D (8 bases each). The CDR3 extends over 18 amino acids. The V end lost 4 bases, the J end lost 0 bases, and 17 bases lay between the germline ends. Germline loops: CDR1 SGDLS, CDR2 YYNGEE. CDR3 bases: TGTGCCAGCAGCCACCGGACAGGGACTAGCTCTGGGGCCAACGTCCTGACTTTC. It yields the protein CASSHRTGTSSGANVLTF.

This clonotype was detected only a few times. The CDR3 protein is CASSWASGGGNEQFF. CDR3 nucleotide sequence: TGTGCCAGCAGTTGGGCGAGCGGGGGGGGGAATGAGCAGTTCTTC. This chain links TRBV12-3 or TRBV12-4 with TRBJ2-1; TRBD2 matches 10 bases. This CDR3 is built from 15 residues. V lost 4 bases to trimming and J lost 7 bases; unmatched junction nucleotides: 7.

This clonotype was picked up many times. This sequence joins TRBV12-3 or TRBV12-4 and TRBJ2-2, with TRBD1 matching over 12 bases. Trimming at V came to 4 bases and at J to 0 bases, leaving 12 bases not matched to a gene. This CDR3 has 20 amino acids. CDR3 sequence: CASSSVFGTGGSTNTGELFF. For the CDR3, the DNA is TGTGCCAGCAGTTCCGTTTTCGGGACAGGGGGCTCGACGAACACCGGGGAGCTGTTTTTT.

This clonotype appeared many times. The genes are TRBV4-3 and TRBJ1-1; the D is unclear. The length of the CDR3 is 14 residues. V was cut by 1 base and J by 1 base, with 7 bases left in between. Germline CDR1 is LGHNA and CDR2 is YSLEER. The CDR3 nucleotides read TGCGCCAGCAGCCAAGGGGTATCGAACACTGAAGCTTTCTTT. This encodes CASSQGVSNTEAFF.

The V and J genes are TRBV4-3 and TRBJ2-7; 9 bases fit TRBD1. The germline CDR1 and CDR2 sequences are LGHNA and YSLEER. The CDR3 sequence is 15 residues long. V trimming: 4 bases; J trimming: 6 bases; junction bases outside the gene matches: 10. CDR3: CASSLTKGQGGEQYF. CDR3 DNA: TGCGCCAGCAGCCTCACAAAGGGACAGGGCGGCGAGCAGTACTTC.

This clonotype came up many times. The chain is built from TRBV4-3 and TRBJ2-3, with 10 bases aligning to TRBD1. CDR1 is LGHNA and CDR2 is YSLEER in the germline V gene. V shed 4 bases, J shed 2 bases, and the junction held 3 bases outside the gene matches. The CDR3 is 15 amino acids. In nucleotides, the CDR3 is TGCGCCAGCAGCCCGGGACAGGGGTACACAGATACGCAGTATTTT. Residues: CASSPGQGYTDTQYF.

The V and J genes are TRBV12-3 or TRBV12-4 and TRBJ1-1, with D unresolved. Trimming cost V 7 bases and J 3 bases, with 6 bases left between them. This CDR3 is built from 11 residues. The CDR3 region has the DNA TGTGCCAGCATCCAGTACACTGAAGCTTTCTTT. As protein: CASIQYTEAFF.